The source of this T cell receptor beta chain is a study of blood T cell repertoires in COVID-19. Only in-frame clones appear in the TCRdb table, and some are missing; sequencing was by immunoSEQ multiplex PCR. The sample has 110,000 to 150,000 clones, roughly 84% seen once; the top ten hold roughly 10%. Material: peripheral blood. This clonotype was sampled from a man aged 55 to 70 with active or convalescent COVID-19.

The CDR3 sequence is CASSGRSGGQETQYF. CDR3 bases: TGTGCCAGCAGCGGCCGTAGCGGGGGGCAAGAGACCCAGTACTTC. This chain uses TRBV11-3 with TRBJ2-5, with TRBD2 identical over 10 bases. The CDR3 runs 15 residues. V was pared by 5 bases and J by 2 bases, with 5 bases of the junction left unmatched. Germline CDR1 SGHNT, CDR2 YENEEA.